The 14 T cell receptor beta chains listed next were all sequenced from one sample in a study of early T cells in non-severe SARS-CoV-2 infection. TCRdb passed the 5' RACE reads through MiXCR, listing each CDR3 protein once. The table lists almost 85,000 distinct CDR3 sequences, around 10% of them singletons. Sequenced sample: whole blood. The receptors here all came from an adult who was a healthcare worker with PCR-confirmed SARS-CoV-2 infection or an uninfected control (not recorded which).

With respect to this clonotype: Just one base apart from a much larger clone, this may be a read error. The chain is built from TRBV29-1 and TRBJ2-3, with TRBD1 matching over 8 bases. In germline, CDR1 is SQVTM, CDR2 ANQGSEA. The CDR3 contains 13 residues. The DNA of the CDR3 is TGCAGCGTTCTTCCAGGGGGCACAGATACGCGGTATTTT. This translates into CSVLPGGTDTRYF.

This clonotype has a handful of counts. The chain uses TRBV7-6 and TRBJ1-1; 7 nucleotides agree with TRBD1. Germline CDR1 is SGHVS and CDR2 is FNYEAQ. The CDR3 runs 14 residues. Unmatched junction bases numbered 3, after V lost 5 bases and J lost 0 bases. In nucleotides, the CDR3 is TGTGCCAGCAGCCCGGACAGGATGAACACTGAAGCTTTCTTT. Protein sequence: CASSPDRMNTEAFF.

This clonotype has a handful of counts. The V call is TRBV4-1, the J call TRBJ2-7; TRBD1 matches 10 bases. V lost 4 bases and J lost 3; bases outside the gene matches: 3. The CDR3 has 14 residues. Looked up from germline, CDR1 is MGHRA and CDR2 is YSYEKL. This CDR3 is CASSLDRGLYEQYF. The CDR3 DNA follows: TGCGCCAGCAGCCTCGACAGGGGGCTCTACGAGCAGTACTTC.

CDR3 DNA sequence: TGCGCCAGCTCCCGGGGCGGGGGCCTCACAGATACGCAGTATTTT. This codes for CASSRGGGLTDTQYF. The chain uses TRBV5-1 and TRBJ2-3; weak D call: TRBD2 (7 bases). Germline V gives CDR1 SGHRS, CDR2 YFSETQ. CDR3 length: 15 residues. The germline V and J ends were trimmed by 7 bases and 2 bases, with 17 bases remaining between them. Looking up the rest from reference TRBV5-1 and TRBJ2-3 gives the full variable domain: KAGVTQTPRYLIKTRGQQVTLSCSPISGHRSVSWYQQTPGQGLQFLFEYFSETQRNKGNFPGRFSGRQFSNSRSEMNVSTLELGDSALYLCASSRGGGLTDTQYFGPGTRLTVL.

There are many counts of this clonotype. CDR3 sequence (DNA): TGCGCCAGCAGTGAGTGGTCTAGCGGGGGTGGTGAGCAGTTCTTC. Protein: CASSEWSSGGGEQFF. The chain links TRBV10-2 to TRBJ2-1, with 10 bases aligning to TRBD2. The CDR3 length is 15 residues. The V segment lost 1 base and the J segment 9 bases; nucleotides outside the gene matches: 6. Germline assignment: CDR1 WSHSY and CDR2 SAAADI.

This clonotype was recorded a few times. The CDR3: CASSLHGQDEKLFF. In nucleotides, the CDR3 is TGCGCCAGCAGCTTACACGGTCAGGATGAAAAACTGTTTTTT. The chain has TRBV5-1 and TRBJ1-4, with D hard to call. Germline CDR1 reads SGHRS; CDR2 reads YFSETQ. CDR3 length: 14 residues. V lost 2 bases to trimming and J lost 6 bases, with 11 bases between them.

The V call is TRBV2, the J call TRBJ1-2; no firm D call. Germline V CDR1 and CDR2: SNHLY, FYNNEI. This CDR3 is built from 13 residues. Trimming removed 2 bases from V and 5 bases from J, with 9 bases in between. CDR3 region: CASSEQEAYGYTF. CDR3 bases: TGTGCCAGCAGTGAACAGGAGGCATATGGCTACACCTTC.

In its sample, this clonotype was seen many times. This chain connects TRBV3-1 to TRBJ2-7; 7 nucleotides agree with TRBD1. V was pared by 0 bases and J by 3 bases, with 5 bases of the junction left unmatched. Per germline, CDR1 LGHDT and CDR2 YNNKEL (reference sequence). This CDR3 contains 15 residues. Here the CDR3 reads CASSQELAGGYEQYF. CDR3 nucleotide sequence: TGTGCCAGCAGCCAAGAGCTCGCAGGGGGCTACGAGCAGTACTTC.

This clonotype has at least ten counts. The rearrangement joins TRBV28 to TRBJ2-7; D is uncertain. CDR1 is MDHEN, CDR2 SYDVKM, per germline. This CDR3 is 19 amino acids long. The V end lost 7 bases, the J end lost 0 bases, and 28 bases lay between the germline ends. CDR3 coding DNA: TGTGCCAGCATCCCTTCACCCGGTCAAAAGGGCTCGAGCTCCTACGAGCAGTACTTC. Protein product: CASIPSPGQKGSSSYEQYF.

This clonotype was observed a handful of times. The rearrangement uses TRBV28 and TRBJ2-5, with 8 bases matching TRBD2. The junction had 8 bases not matched to a gene; V was cut back by 4 bases and J by 7 bases. Looked up from germline, CDR1 is MDHEN and CDR2 is SYDVKM. CDR3 size: 14 residues. CDR3 region: CASSSPGGSRTQYF. The CDR3 coding sequence is TGTGCCAGCAGTTCTCCGGGGGGGTCACGGACCCAGTACTTC.

This clonotype was recorded many times. V usage is TRBV7-3 and J usage is TRBJ2-1; D gene uncertain. CDR1 SGHTA and CDR2 FQGTGA come from the germline V gene. The CDR3 contains 14 residues. V gave up 0 bases and J gave up 3 bases, with 6 bases separating them. CDR3 sequence reads: CASSLTGGYNEQFF. DNA of the CDR3: TGTGCCAGCAGCTTAACAGGCGGCTACAATGAGCAGTTCTTC.

The V call is TRBV2, the J call TRBJ1-2; D unclear. Germline V gene lookup returns CDR1 SNHLY and CDR2 FYNNEI. Trimming removed 2 bases from V and 4 bases from J, with 8 bases in between. CDR3 length equals 13 residues. The CDR3 loop is CASSERAAYGYTF. DNA for the CDR3: TGTGCCAGCAGTGAACGGGCAGCCTATGGCTACACCTTC.

This clonotype has a count of ten or more. Written as DNA, the CDR3 is TGTGCCAGCTCACTTTCCCGGACAGGGGCCTCTGGCTACACCTTC. Its translation is CASSLSRTGASGYTF. The chain uses TRBV18 and TRBJ1-2; TRBD1 matches at 9 bases. The CDR3 runs to 15 residues. The V segment lost 4 bases and the J segment 7 bases; nucleotides outside the gene matches: 10. CDR1 is KGHSH, CDR2 LQKENI, per germline.

This clonotype showed up just a few times. The chain employs TRBV5-1 and TRBJ1-1; the D gene is possibly TRBD1 (5 bases). CDR1 and CDR2 from the germline V gene are SGHRS and YFSETQ. With 7 bases removed from V and 5 bases from J, the gap between germline ends came to 12 bases. The CDR3 is made up of 12 amino acids. The CDR3 sequence: CASAGFGTEAFF. CDR3 nucleotides: TGCGCCAGCGCAGGGTTTGGAACTGAAGCTTTCTTT.